This TCR beta chain is from a study of T-cell reconstitution after alpha-beta-depleted transplantation in children. Using unique molecular identifiers, the investigators prepared the TCRbeta library. TCRdb independently ran MiXCR on the PCR reads; one entry per CDR3 protein. The repertoire consists of about 580,000 distinct CDR3 sequences, with under 25% occurring once and the leading ten covering around an eighth. The CDR3 loop spans 17 amino acids. The germline V gene encodes CDR1 MNHNS and CDR2 SASEGT. The ends were cut back, 3 bases at V and 2 bases at J, with 18 bases in the middle. Comments on this clonotype: As yet, its antigen is unknown.

Study-level findings and limits: Diversity of TCRbeta at day 60 was high in some patients, arising from surviving recipient T cells and thymic progenitors. The authors attributed T-cell counts and diversity one year after transplant mostly to newly produced T cells. At around two months after transplant, the alpha-beta T cells were reportedly derived from several hundred expanded clones that came from non-depleted graft cells.

V usage is TRBV6-1 and J usage is TRBJ2-3; tentatively, D is TRBD2 (6 bases). The clonotype was recovered from a boy in the first two years of life who had a stem cell transplant for acute myeloid leukemia, so the T cells may come from the graft donor. The source material was PBMCs, mostly from graft donor cells, sampled 360 days after TCRalphabeta/CD19-depleted stem cell transplant. CDR3 sequence reads: CASSEFLARLPTDTQYF. The CDR3 DNA reads TGTGCCAGCAGTGAGTTCCTAGCGCGGCTCCCCACAGATACGCAGTATTTT.